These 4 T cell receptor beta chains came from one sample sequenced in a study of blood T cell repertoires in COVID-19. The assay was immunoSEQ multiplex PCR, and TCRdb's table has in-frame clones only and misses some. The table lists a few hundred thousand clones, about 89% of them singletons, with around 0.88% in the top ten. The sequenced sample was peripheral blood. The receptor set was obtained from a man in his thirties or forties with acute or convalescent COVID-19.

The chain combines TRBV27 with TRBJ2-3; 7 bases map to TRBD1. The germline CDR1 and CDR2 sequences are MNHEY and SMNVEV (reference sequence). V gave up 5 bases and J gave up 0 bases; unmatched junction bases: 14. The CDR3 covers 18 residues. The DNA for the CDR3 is TGTGCCAGCAGTCCGGGACAGCTTAGAGGTCCTAGCACAGATACGCAGTATTTT. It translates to CASSPGQLRGPSTDTQYF.

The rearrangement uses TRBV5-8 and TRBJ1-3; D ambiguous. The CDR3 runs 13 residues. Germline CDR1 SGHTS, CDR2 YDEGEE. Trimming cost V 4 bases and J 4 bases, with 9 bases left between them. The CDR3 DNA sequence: TGTGCCAGCAGCGGGGAGACAGGAAACACCATATATTTT. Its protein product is CASSGETGNTIYF.

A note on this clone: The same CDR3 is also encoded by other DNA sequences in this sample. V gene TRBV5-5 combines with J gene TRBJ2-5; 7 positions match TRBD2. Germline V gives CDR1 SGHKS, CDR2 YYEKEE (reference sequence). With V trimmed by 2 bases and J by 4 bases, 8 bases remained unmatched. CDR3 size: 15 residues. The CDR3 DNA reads TGTGCCAGCAGCTTCAGGACTAGTATCGGAGAGACCCAGTACTTC. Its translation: CASSFRTSIGETQYF.

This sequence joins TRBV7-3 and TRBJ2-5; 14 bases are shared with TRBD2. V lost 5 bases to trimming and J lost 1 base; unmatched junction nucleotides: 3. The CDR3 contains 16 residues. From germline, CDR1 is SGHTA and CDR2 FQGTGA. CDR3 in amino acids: CASSVGTSGGQETQYF. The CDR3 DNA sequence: TGTGCCAGCAGCGTTGGGACTAGCGGGGGCCAAGAGACCCAGTACTTC. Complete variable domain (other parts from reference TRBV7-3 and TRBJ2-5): GAGVSQTPSNKVTEKGKYVELRCDPISGHTALYWYRQSLGQGPEFLIYFQGTGAADDSGLPNDRFFAVRPEGSVSTLKIQRTERGDSAVYLCASSVGTSGGQETQYFGPGTRLLVL.